This entry lists 8 T cell receptor beta chains sequenced from one sample in a study of T cell responses to AZD1222 COVID-19 vaccine. Sequencing was performed with immunoSEQ multiplex PCR; in TCRdb, only in-frame clones are kept and a portion is missing. The sample consists of about 210,000 clones, approximately 92% of them appearing once. The input for sequencing was peripheral blood, taken on day 0 of AZD1222 vaccination. The source of these receptors is an adult in good health.

V gene TRBV25-1 combines with J gene TRBJ1-4; tentatively, D is TRBD1 (6 bases). This CDR3 is 17 amino acids long. The germline V and J ends were trimmed by 3 bases and 0 bases, with 14 bases remaining between them. Germline V CDR1 and CDR2: MGHDK, SYGVNS. CDR3 sequence (DNA): TGTGCCAGCAGTGAGCCCAGGGGTTGGGCAACTAATGAAAAACTGTTTTTT. Protein: CASSEPRGWATNEKLFF.

V usage is TRBV19 and J usage is TRBJ2-2; the D call may be TRBD1 or TRBD2 (6 bases each). The CDR3 spans 13 residues. The V and J ends lost 7 bases and 5 bases respectively, with 11 bases between them. CDR1 and CDR2 (germline): LNHDA, SQIVND (reference sequence). CDR3 sequence reads: CASTTGRTGELFF. The CDR3, as DNA: TGTGCCAGTACCACAGGGAGGACCGGGGAGCTGTTTTTT.

The chain uses TRBV19 and TRBJ2-7, with 10 bases that match TRBD1. Trimming cost V 5 bases and J 6 bases; bases outside gene matches: 1. CDR3 length: 12 residues. Germline-derived CDR1 and CDR2 are LNHDA and SQIVND (reference sequence). The CDR3 coding sequence is TGTGCCAGTAGTGGGACAGGGGTCGAGCAGTACTTC. Residues: CASSGTGVEQYF.

This sequence joins TRBV13 and TRBJ1-1; no reliable D call. Germline V gene sequence: CDR1 PRHDT, CDR2 FYEKMQ (reference sequence). The CDR3 runs 15 residues. The germline V and J ends were trimmed by 1 base and 0 bases, with 9 bases remaining between them. In DNA, the CDR3 is TGTGCCAGCAGCTTAGATCCCGATATGAACACTGAAGCTTTCTTT. Residues: CASSLDPDMNTEAFF.

The J gene is TRBJ2-2, the V gene TRBV10-1; D is perhaps TRBD1 (6 bases). The CDR3 loop spans 17 amino acids. Germline V lookup: CDR1 WNHNN, CDR2 SYGVQD (reference sequence). V lost 0 bases and J 5 bases, leaving 16 bases between the germline ends. CDR3 sequence (DNA): TGCGCCAGCAGTGAGTCGAATATAGGGGGTGGGACCGGGGAGCTGTTTTTT. As protein: CASSESNIGGGTGELFF.

This chain joins TRBV5-1 and TRBJ2-7, with D unclear. Trimming took off 0 bases at V and 3 bases at J, with 7 bases between the two ends. Germline CDR1 and CDR2: SGHRS and YFSETQ. CDR3 length: 13 residues. The CDR3 nucleotides read TGCGCCAGCAGCTTGGACGGCTACTACGAGCAGTACTTC. Its protein is CASSLDGYYEQYF. The entire variable domain, with the rest obtained from reference TRBV5-1 and TRBJ2-7, is as follows: KAGVTQTPRYLIKTRGQQVTLSCSPISGHRSVSWYQQTPGQGLQFLFEYFSETQRNKGNFPGRFSGRQFSNSRSEMNVSTLELGDSALYLCASSLDGYYEQYFGPGTRLTVT.

This rearrangement joins TRBV6-5 to TRBJ1-1, with a possible D match to TRBD1 (6 bases). The CDR3 sequence is 15 residues long. Germline assignment: CDR1 MNHEY and CDR2 SVGAGI. Trimming removed 1 base from V and 2 bases from J, with 11 bases in between. The CDR3 loop reads CASSYLQGGNTEAFF. The CDR3 nucleotides are TGTGCCAGCAGTTACTTACAGGGTGGTAACACTGAAGCTTTCTTT.

The J gene is TRBJ2-1, the V gene TRBV28; TRBD2 aligns across 11 bases. The CDR3 spans 13 residues. Looked up from germline, CDR1 is MDHEN and CDR2 is SYDVKM. The CDR3 DNA follows: TGTGCAGGAAGGGTTAGCGGGGGGGGTGAGCAGTTCTTC. Translation: CAGRVSGGGEQFF.